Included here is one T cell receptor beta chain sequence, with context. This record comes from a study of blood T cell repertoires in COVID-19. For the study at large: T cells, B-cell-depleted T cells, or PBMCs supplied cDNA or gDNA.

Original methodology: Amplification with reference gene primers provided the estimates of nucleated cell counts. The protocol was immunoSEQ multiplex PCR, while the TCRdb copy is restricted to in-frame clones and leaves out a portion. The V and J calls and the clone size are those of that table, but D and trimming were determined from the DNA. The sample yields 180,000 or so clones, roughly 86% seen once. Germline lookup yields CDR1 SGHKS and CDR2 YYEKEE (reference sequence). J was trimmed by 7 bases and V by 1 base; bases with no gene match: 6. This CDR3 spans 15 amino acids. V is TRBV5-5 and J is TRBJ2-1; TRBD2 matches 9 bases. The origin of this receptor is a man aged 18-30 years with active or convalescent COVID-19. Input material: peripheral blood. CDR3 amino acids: CASSLSGGGANEQFF. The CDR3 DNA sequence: TGTGCCAGCAGCTTGTCGGGCGGGGGGGCAAATGAGCAGTTCTTC.